This T cell receptor (beta chain) is from a study of shared clonotypes between healthy human individuals. General study points: Enrolling few donors narrowed the genetic and exposure-history diversity that was represented.

Germline V lookup: CDR1 SGHRS, CDR2 YFSETQ. The CDR3 is 18 amino acids. V lost 4 bases and J 2 bases, leaving 21 bases between the germline ends. Only in-frame clones appear in the TCRdb table, and some are missing; sequencing was by immunoSEQ multiplex PCR. The sample records about 460,000 clones, roughly four fifths being singletons. Turning to this clone: The antigen is unknown.

The sequence was obtained from a woman between 35 and 50 years old in good health. Some clones in this sample may be carry-over from other donors' samples. The source material was PBMCs. The chain uses TRBV5-1 and TRBJ2-2; tentatively, D is TRBD2 (5 bases). CDR3 protein: CASSPNLIFSDNTGELFF. CDR3 nucleotide sequence: TGCGCCAGCAGCCCCAACTTAATTTTTAGCGATAACACCGGGGAGCTGTTTTTT.